Given below is one TCR beta chain in context. In the original processing: How many nucleated cells were present was estimated from reference gene primer amplification. Assay used: immunoSEQ multiplex PCR; TCRdb lists only in-frame clones, some missing. D and trimming were read from the DNA, whereas the V and J calls and clone size are those reported in that table. The profile covers 100,000 or so clones, with approximately 89% appearing a single time and over 0.45% taken by the ten largest. Per germline, CDR1 MNHEY and CDR2 SVGAGI. This CDR3 has 14 residues. Trimming cost V 6 bases and J 7 bases, with 18 bases left between them. The sample belongs to a study of blood T cell repertoires in COVID-19. Study information: The study drew acute and convalescent COVID-19 samples from the United States, Italy and Spain. In each case, the material was cDNA or gDNA derived from T cells, B-cell-depleted T cells, or PBMCs.

Input material: peripheral blood. The TCR was taken from a man in his sixties with acute or convalescent COVID-19. The rearrangement uses TRBV6-5 and TRBJ1-2, with D perhaps matching TRBD1 (5 bases). CDR3 in DNA: TGTGCCAGCAGAGCCCGGGACTGGGAGGTTGGCTACACCTTC. Residues: CASRARDWEVGYTF.